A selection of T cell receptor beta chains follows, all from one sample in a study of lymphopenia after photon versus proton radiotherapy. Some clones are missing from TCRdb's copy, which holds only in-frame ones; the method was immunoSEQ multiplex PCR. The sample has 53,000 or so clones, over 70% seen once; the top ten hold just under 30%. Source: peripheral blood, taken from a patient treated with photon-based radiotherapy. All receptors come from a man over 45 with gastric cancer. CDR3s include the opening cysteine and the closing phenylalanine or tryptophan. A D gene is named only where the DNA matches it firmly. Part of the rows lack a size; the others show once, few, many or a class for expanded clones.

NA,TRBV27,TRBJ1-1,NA,TGTGCCAGCAGTGAAGGGGAGATGAACACTGAAGCTTTCTTT,CASSEGEMNTEAFF
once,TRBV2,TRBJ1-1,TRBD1,TGTGCCAGCAAGAGTGGACAGGGGAACACTGAAGCTTTCTTT,CASKSGQGNTEAFF
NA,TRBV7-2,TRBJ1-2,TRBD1,TGTGCCAGCAGCTTACCAGGGGGCCATGGCTACACCTTC,CASSLPGGHGYTF
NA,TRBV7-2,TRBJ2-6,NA,TGTGCCAGCAGCCCCGGTGCTGGGGCCAACGTCCTGACTTTC,CASSPGAGANVLTF
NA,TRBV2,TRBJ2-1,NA,TGTGCCAGCAGGGGCGTTCCGGGAGATACGAATGAGCAGTTCTTC,CASRGVPGDTNEQFF
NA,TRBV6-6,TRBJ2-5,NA,TGTGCCAGCAACCCGACAGATACCCAAGAGACCCAGTACTTC,CASNPTDTQETQYF
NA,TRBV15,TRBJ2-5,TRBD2,TGTGCCACCAGCAGAGATTGGGGAAGCGGGAGCGGCCAAGAGACCCAGTACTTC,CATSRDWGSGSGQETQYF
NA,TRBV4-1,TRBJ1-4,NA,TGCGCCAGCAGCCAAGATTGGAGGAGGGCTAATGAAAAACTGTTTTTT,CASSQDWRRANEKLFF
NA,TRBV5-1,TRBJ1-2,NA,TGCGCCAGCAGCAATGCAGGGTTTAGTGGCTACACCTTC,CASSNAGFSGYTF
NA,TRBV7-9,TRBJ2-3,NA,TGTGCCAGCAGCTCTAGCACAGATACGCAGTATTTT,CASSSSTDTQYF
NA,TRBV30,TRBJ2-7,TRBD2,TGTGCCTGGAGTGTTGTGGCGGGAGGGCTCTACGAGCAGTACTTC,CAWSVVAGGLYEQYF
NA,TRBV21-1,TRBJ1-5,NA,TGTGCCAGCATTAACCTGGGACAGGGGGAAAAAAATAGCAATCAGCCCCAGCATTTT,CASINLGQGEKNSNQPQHF
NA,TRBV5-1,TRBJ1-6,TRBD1,TGCGCCAGCAGCTTGACTCCGGGACAGGGACGGAATTCACCCCTCCACTTT,CASSLTPGQGRNSPLHF
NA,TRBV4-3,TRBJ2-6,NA,TGCGCCAGCAGCCAAGAGGCGGGGGCGCGCGGGGCCAACGTCCTGACTTTC,CASSQEAGARGANVLTF
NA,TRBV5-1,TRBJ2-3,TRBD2,TGCGCCAGCAGCAATCCGGGACTAGCGGGACCCAGGGCAGATACGCAGTATTTT,CASSNPGLAGPRADTQYF
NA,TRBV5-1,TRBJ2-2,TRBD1,TGCGCCAGCAGCTTGGGGACAGGGGGAACCGGGGAGCTGTTTTTT,CASSLGTGGTGELFF
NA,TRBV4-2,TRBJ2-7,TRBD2,TGTGCCAGCAGCCAAGCAGCGGGAGGGGGACACGAGCAGTACTTC,CASSQAAGGGHEQYF
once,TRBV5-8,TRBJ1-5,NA,TGTGCCAGCAGCGTCGGGACAAAGAGTCAGCCCCAGCATTTT,CASSVGTKSQPQHF
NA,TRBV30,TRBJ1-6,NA,TGTGCCTGTGCCACAGGGAGGAATTCACCCCTCCACTTT,CACATGRNSPLHF
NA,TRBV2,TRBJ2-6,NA,TGTGCCAGCAGTGACGGACATGGTGGGGCCAACGTCCTGACTTTC,CASSDGHGGANVLTF
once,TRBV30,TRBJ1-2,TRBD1,TGTGCCTGGAGTAACCGGGACAGGGGGCATGGCTACACCTTC,CAWSNRDRGHGYTF
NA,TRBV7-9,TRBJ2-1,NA,TGTGCCAGCAGCTCCAACCCCGGGCCAAGAGGCTTAAATGAGCAGTTCTTC,CASSSNPGPRGLNEQFF